The 17 T cell receptor beta chains below were found in one sample sequenced in a study of cytomegalovirus exposure and HLA in healthy donors (dated by TCRdb to 2015 to 2018). Library generation was performed with the immunoSEQ multiplex PCR assay. The multiplex PCR relied on a mix of 60 forward primers for TCR Vbeta segments and 13 reverse primers for TCR Jbeta segments. Sourced from immuneACCESS, this table was stored by TCRdb with only in-frame sequences that have V and J called. A share of the clones is absent; for the studies checked, an unresolved V gene accounts for under half, and the remainder has no known explanation. The sample table holds 180,000 or so clones, of which 75% were seen once. Less than 9.5% of the sample rests with the top ten. Input material: PBMCs. The receptor source for this set is a woman aged 40 to 50 in good health and CMV-seropositive.

V and J are TRBV11-2 and TRBJ1-1; D call uncertain. V dropped 0 bases and J dropped 6 bases, with 5 bases sitting between them. The CDR3 extends over 12 amino acids. CDR1 and CDR2 (germline): SGHAT, FQNNGV. CDR3 DNA: TGTGCCAGCAGCTTAGATCCGGCTGAAGCTTTCTTT. Encoded protein: CASSLDPAEAFF.

This clone was detected once. The chain carries TRBV2 and TRBJ2-7, with a weak D call TRBD2 (6 bases). Trimming took 5 bases from V and 3 from J, leaving 14 bases between them. Germline lookup yields CDR1 SNHLY and CDR2 FYNNEI. The CDR3 length is 14 residues. CDR3 residues: CASSTPGVGYEQYF. The CDR3, as DNA: TGTGCCAGCAGTACCCCGGGAGTGGGCTACGAGCAGTACTTC.

The chain carries TRBV28 and TRBJ1-2, with TRBD1 identical over 10 bases. Germline V lookup: CDR1 MDHEN, CDR2 SYDVKM. V lost 7 bases, J lost 10 bases, and 9 bases stayed unmatched. The CDR3 has 13 amino acids. The DNA of the CDR3 is TGTGCCAGCACCACCCCTGGGACAGGGGACTACACCTTC. Protein: CASTTPGTGDYTF.

J is TRBJ1-3 and V is TRBV6-1; D is unclear. Germline V CDR1 and CDR2: MNHNS, SASEGT. The CDR3 has 14 amino acids. The V and J ends lost 4 bases and 2 bases respectively, with 9 bases between them. For the CDR3, the DNA is TGTGCCAGCAGTGTGAGGGAACCTGGAAACACCATATATTTT. Its translation: CASSVREPGNTIYF.

The chain couples TRBV5-4 to TRBJ2-5, with a possible D match to TRBD2 (6 bases). Between the trimmed V and J ends, which lost 0 bases and 1 base, there was a span of 16 bases. The CDR3 has 17 amino acids. The germline CDR1 and CDR2 sequences are SGHNT and YYREEE (reference sequence). The DNA for the CDR3 is TGTGCCAGCAGCTTGGACCTGGGGAGGAGGGGCCAAGAGACCCAGTACTTC. It translates to CASSLDLGRRGQETQYF. Looking up the rest from reference TRBV5-4 and TRBJ2-5 gives the full variable domain: ETGVTQSPTHLIKTRGQQVTLRCSSQSGHNTVSWYQQALGQGPQFIFQYYREEENGRGNFPPRFSGLQFPNYSSELNVNALELDDSALYLCASSLDLGRRGQETQYFGPGTRLLVL.

The genes are TRBV7-2 and TRBJ2-3; TRBD2 agrees at 9 bases. Losses at the gene ends were 4 bases for V and 6 bases for J; bases not matched to a gene: 14. Germline V gives CDR1 SGHTA, CDR2 FQGNSA. CDR3 length: 17 residues. CDR3 coding DNA: TGTGCCAGCAGCTCCACCGGGAGGGGACTAGCAAGTGATACGCAGTATTTT. Its translation is CASSSTGRGLASDTQYF. The whole variable domain, remainder taken from reference TRBV7-2 and TRBJ2-3, is GAGVSQSPSNKVTEKGKDVELRCDPISGHTALYWYRQSLGQGLEFLIYFQGNSAPDKSGLPSDRFSAERTGGSVSTLTIQRTQQEDSAVYLCASSSTGRGLASDTQYFGPGTRLTVL.

Only one count was recorded for this clone. The genes are TRBV2 and TRBJ2-5; 10 nucleotides match TRBD2. Germline values: CDR1 SNHLY, CDR2 FYNNEI. The CDR3 runs 15 residues. Trimming at V came to 7 bases and at J to 7 bases, leaving 12 bases not matched to a gene. CDR3 protein: CASTASGSGLGTQYF. CDR3 nucleotide sequence: TGTGCCAGCACAGCTAGCGGGAGCGGGCTTGGGACCCAGTACTTC.

The V call is TRBV7-9, the J call TRBJ1-2, with D perhaps TRBD1 (6 bases). There are 15 residues in the CDR3. Germline assignment: CDR1 SEHNR and CDR2 FQNEAQ (reference sequence). The germline V and J ends were trimmed by 4 bases and 0 bases, with 12 bases remaining between them. The CDR3 bases are TGTGCCAGCAGCTCCGAGACAGGTGCTAACTATGGCTACACCTTC. The encoded protein is CASSSETGANYGYTF.

The chain employs TRBV28 and TRBJ1-2; maybe TRBD1 (5 bases). Germline assignment: CDR1 MDHEN and CDR2 SYDVKM. The CDR3 is 11 amino acids. V shed 3 bases and J shed 11 bases, with 10 bases lying between them. The CDR3 is CASSLGGFYTF. CDR3 nucleotides: TGTGCCAGCAGTTTGGGGGGGTTTTACACCTTC.

This chain links TRBV10-1 with TRBJ2-7; TRBD1 might be the D (7 bases). Germline V gene lookup returns CDR1 WNHNN and CDR2 SYGVQD (reference sequence). The CDR3 is 16 amino acids. Trimming cost V 4 bases and J 4 bases, with 20 bases left between them. Here the CDR3 DNA reads TGCGCCAGCAGTGGGTCCGGGAGACAGGGACATTACGAGCAGTACTTC. Encoded protein: CASSGSGRQGHYEQYF.

Here the CDR3 reads CASSPSPLAVSTDTQYF. The CDR3 coding sequence is TGTGCCAGCAGCCCCAGCCCACTAGCGGTTAGCACAGATACGCAGTATTTT. The gene calls are TRBV11-2 and TRBJ2-3; TRBD2 matches 8 bases. The J segment lost 0 bases and the V segment lost 5 bases, leaving 10 bases of the junction unmatched. Germline V gives CDR1 SGHAT, CDR2 FQNNGV. This CDR3 has 17 residues.

This clone was counted a few times. V and J are TRBV19 and TRBJ2-1; the match to TRBD2 covers 12 bases. Germline V gene data show CDR1 as LNHDA and CDR2 as SQIVND (reference sequence). CDR3 length: 18 amino acids. V was clipped by 1 base and J by 2 bases; unmatched bases: 6. This CDR3 reads CASSIARTSGTTYNEQFF. The CDR3, as DNA: TGTGCCAGTAGTATAGCCAGGACTAGCGGGACCACCTACAATGAGCAGTTCTTC.

The chain has TRBV4-1 and TRBJ2-1; TRBD1 matches 7 bases. Germline loops: CDR1 MGHRA, CDR2 YSYEKL. This CDR3 is built from 14 residues. V trimming: 4 bases; J trimming: 8 bases; junction bases outside the gene matches: 8. CDR3 region: CASSPPTGRDEQFF. In DNA form, the CDR3 reads TGCGCCAGCAGCCCCCCGACAGGGAGAGATGAGCAGTTCTTC.

The chain combines TRBV7-9 with TRBJ2-7; perhaps TRBD2 as D (5 bases). V lost 1 base, J lost 6 bases, and 7 bases lay in between. The CDR3 consists of 12 residues. The V gene's germline CDR1 is SEHNR and CDR2 FQNEAQ (reference sequence). The CDR3 coding sequence is TGTGCCAGCAGCTTAGATGGGAGCGAGCAGTACTTC. It encodes CASSLDGSEQYF. Drawing the rest from reference TRBV7-9 and TRBJ2-7, the complete variable domain is DTGVSQNPRHKITKRGQNVTFRCDPISEHNRLYWYRQTLGQGPEFLTYFQNEAQLEKSRLLSDRFSAERPKGSFSTLEIQRTEQGDSAMYLCASSLDGSEQYFGPGTRLTVT.

V usage is TRBV5-1 and J usage is TRBJ2-2; no clear D. Trimming cost V 4 bases and J 3 bases, with 7 bases left between them. The CDR3 length is 13 residues. Germline values: CDR1 SGHRS, CDR2 YFSETQ. As DNA, the CDR3 is TGCGCCAGCAGCAGTACAGACACCGGGGAGCTGTTTTTT. As protein: CASSSTDTGELFF.

This clone was observed a handful of times. The chain has TRBV28 and TRBJ2-2, with TRBD2 matching over 8 bases. Germline CDR1 MDHEN, CDR2 SYDVKM. This CDR3 contains 14 residues. The V gene end was trimmed by 7 bases and the J gene end by 0 bases; junction bases not matched to a gene: 1. The CDR3 DNA reads TGTGCCAGCAAGGGACTAGCGAACACCGGGGAGCTGTTTTTT. Protein product: CASKGLANTGELFF.

This chain joins TRBV28 and TRBJ2-7, with 7 positions matching TRBD1. Germline CDR1 is MDHEN and CDR2 is SYDVKM. J lost 5 bases, V lost 6 bases, and 7 bases had no gene match. The CDR3 runs 13 residues. CDR3 sequence (DNA): TGTGCCAGCAGACCGACAGGGAGCCACGAGCAGTACTTC. Protein: CASRPTGSHEQYF.